What follows are 22 T cell receptor beta chains derived from one specimen sequenced in a study of shared clonotypes between healthy human individuals. The method was immunoSEQ multiplex PCR; TCRdb's version includes in-frame clones alone and lacks a portion of them. The table shows 600,000 or so clones, with roughly 98% occurring only once. Cells designated naive CD8 were CD45RO-negative and were positively selected for CCR7, with terminally differentiated effector memory CD45RA+ cells excluded. Sample: naive CD8+ T cells sorted from blood. Receptors originate from a young man in good health.

Regarding this clone: An end of the junction differs from the germline gene, which may be a read error. This chain links TRBV29-1 with TRBJ2-3; 10 bases match TRBD2. CDR3 size: 15 residues. From germline, CDR1 is SQVTM and CDR2 ANQGSEA. CDR3 amino acids: CSVRGEREGTDTQYF. Written as DNA, the CDR3 is TGCAGCGTTCGGGGGGAGCGGGAGGGCACCGATACGCAGTATTTT.

V gene TRBV5-1 combines with J gene TRBJ1-3; D might be TRBD1 (5 bases). This CDR3 is 16 amino acids long. From germline, CDR1 is SGHRS and CDR2 YFSETQ. V was trimmed by 0 bases and J by 0 bases, leaving 10 bases between them. The chain's CDR3 is CASSLEGTGSGNTIYF. The CDR3 coding sequence is TGCGCCAGCAGCTTGGAGGGGACGGGCTCTGGAAACACCATATATTTT.

In its sample, this clone was seen once. This sample also contains other DNA sequences that code for the same CDR3. This chain joins TRBV27 and TRBJ2-3; 10 bases align to TRBD2. V lost 6 bases and J lost 1; bases outside the gene matches: 4. From germline, CDR1 is MNHEY and CDR2 SMNVEV (reference sequence). The CDR3 totals 15 residues. The CDR3 loop is CASSPGTSGTDTQYF. CDR3 bases: TGTGCCAGCAGCCCAGGGACTAGCGGCACAGATACGCAGTATTTT.

V usage is TRBV19 and J usage is TRBJ1-1; 9 bases agree with TRBD1. The CDR3 is 15 amino acids. CDR1 is LNHDA, CDR2 SQIVND, per germline (reference sequence). The V gene end was trimmed by 9 bases and the J gene end by 5 bases; junction bases not matched to a gene: 13. The CDR3 sequence is CASSFWGQGGTEAFF. DNA for the CDR3: TGTGCCAGCTCCTTCTGGGGACAGGGAGGGACTGAAGCTTTCTTT.

The chain's CDR3 is CASSQGTSGVNEQFF. As DNA, the CDR3 is TGTGCCAGCAGTCAGGGGACTAGCGGGGTCAATGAGCAGTTCTTC. V is TRBV27 and J is TRBJ2-1; 13 bases match TRBD2. Unmatched junction bases numbered 4, after V lost 5 bases and J lost 6 bases. The CDR3 is 15 residues long. In germline, CDR1 is MNHEY, CDR2 SMNVEV (reference sequence).

In this sample, this clone turned up once. This chain links TRBV27 with TRBJ1-3; weak D call: TRBD1 (5 bases). The CDR3 extends over 14 amino acids. Trimming shortened V by 0 bases and J by 4 bases, and 7 bases separated the two germline ends. Germline CDR1 reads MNHEY; CDR2 reads SMNVEV (reference sequence). In DNA, the CDR3 is TGTGCCAGCAGTTTATCTGGGGCAGGAAACACCATATATTTT. Protein product: CASSLSGAGNTIYF.

V gene TRBV27 combines with J gene TRBJ2-5, with TRBD1 matching over 7 bases. The CDR3 has 15 amino acids. Germline values: CDR1 MNHEY, CDR2 SMNVEV (reference sequence). V dropped 5 bases and J dropped 1; count of bases not matched to a gene: 7. The CDR3 is CASSPRTGLQETQYF. The CDR3 bases are TGTGCCAGCAGTCCCCGGACAGGCCTCCAAGAGACCCAGTACTTC.

As to this clone: The same CDR3 also results from other DNA sequences found in this sample. The chain couples TRBV27 to TRBJ2-7, with D maybe TRBD1 (6 bases). Germline V gene lookup returns CDR1 MNHEY and CDR2 SMNVEV (reference sequence). The V gene lost 6 bases and the J gene lost 4 bases, with 7 bases spanning the gap. This CDR3 spans 11 amino acids. The CDR3 DNA follows: TGTGCCAGCAGACAGGGATACGAGCAGTACTTC. As protein: CASRQGYEQYF.

V is TRBV29-1 and J is TRBJ2-6; D might be TRBD1 (6 bases). Trimming took off 0 bases at V and 1 base at J, with 19 bases between the two ends. The CDR3 has 19 residues. The germline gives CDR1 SQVTM, CDR2 ANQGSEA. In DNA, the CDR3 is TGCAGCGTTGAAGACCTGGAACGGGACACGAATTCTGGGGCCAACGTCCTGACTTTC. This translates into CSVEDLERDTNSGANVLTF.

The rearrangement uses TRBV5-1 and TRBJ1-1, with a possible D match to TRBD1 (5 bases). Germline CDR1 and CDR2: SGHRS and YFSETQ. The CDR3 sequence is 15 residues long. V was trimmed by 4 bases and J by 5 bases, leaving 18 bases between them. The CDR3 sequence: CASSPLMGGTTEAFF. In DNA, the CDR3 is TGCGCCAGCAGCCCACTGATGGGGGGGACGACTGAAGCTTTCTTT. The full variable domain, in which reference TRBV5-1 and TRBJ1-1 provide the parts outside the CDR3, is KAGVTQTPRYLIKTRGQQVTLSCSPISGHRSVSWYQQTPGQGLQFLFEYFSETQRNKGNFPGRFSGRQFSNSRSEMNVSTLELGDSALYLCASSPLMGGTTEAFFGQGTRLTVV.

The rearrangement links TRBV5-1 to TRBJ1-1; D is uncertain. Trimming removed 2 bases from V and 1 base from J, with 9 bases in between. Germline values: CDR1 SGHRS, CDR2 YFSETQ. The CDR3 spans 14 residues. CDR3 amino acids: CASSLVRENTEAFF. The CDR3 nucleotides read TGCGCCAGCAGCTTAGTAAGGGAGAACACTGAAGCTTTCTTT.

Worth noting for this clone: The same CDR3 is also encoded by other DNA sequences in this sample. The chain employs TRBV7-9 and TRBJ2-7; no firm D call. The CDR3 is 11 residues long. The germline V and J ends were trimmed by 6 bases and 3 bases, with 6 bases remaining between them. Per germline, CDR1 SEHNR and CDR2 FQNEAQ (reference sequence). CDR3 region: CASSRGYEQYF. CDR3 in DNA: TGTGCCAGCAGTCGTGGCTACGAGCAGTACTTC.

This chain uses TRBV11-2 with TRBJ2-7; 7 nucleotides align to TRBD2. Germline V lookup: CDR1 SGHAT, CDR2 FQNNGV. V lost 3 bases, J lost 1 base, and 9 bases stayed unmatched. The CDR3 covers 16 residues. CDR3 sequence reads: CASSFPLAVASYEQYF. CDR3 DNA: TGTGCCAGCAGCTTCCCTCTAGCGGTCGCGTCCTACGAGCAGTACTTC.

The chain links TRBV9 to TRBJ2-7; TRBD1 matches 7 bases. The CDR3 is 15 amino acids. J gave up 2 bases and V 4 bases, and 9 bases lay outside the gene matches. Germline CDR1 reads SGDLS; CDR2 reads YYNGEE. CDR3 DNA: TGTGCCAGCAGCCCTCACAGGGGAAACACCTACGAGCAGTACTTC. Residues: CASSPHRGNTYEQYF.

This rearrangement joins TRBV9 to TRBJ2-7; D not resolved. The CDR3 runs to 13 residues. Germline values: CDR1 SGDLS, CDR2 YYNGEE. V dropped 0 bases and J dropped 7 bases, with 11 bases sitting between them. The CDR3 DNA reads as TGTGCCAGCAGCGTAGGAGATATGGGGGAGCAGTACTTC. Residues: CASSVGDMGEQYF.

The chain carries TRBV4-1 and TRBJ2-1; 11 positions agree with TRBD2. The CDR3 runs 15 residues. Losses at the gene ends were 3 bases for V and 5 bases for J; bases not matched to a gene: 3. The germline CDR1 and CDR2 sequences are MGHRA and YSYEKL. CDR3 in amino acids: CASSHLAGGNNEQFF. The DNA of the CDR3 is TGCGCCAGCAGCCACCTAGCGGGAGGCAACAATGAGCAGTTCTTC.

The chain is built from TRBV7-8 and TRBJ2-3; 7 bases line up with TRBD1. V was pared by 4 bases and J by 0 bases, with 1 base of the junction left unmatched. Germline V lookup: CDR1 SGHVS, CDR2 FQNEAQ. The CDR3 runs to 14 residues. The CDR3 sequence is CASSYRGSTDTQYF. The CDR3, as DNA: TGTGCCAGCAGCTACAGGGGTAGCACAGATACGCAGTATTTT.

The gene calls are TRBV9 and TRBJ2-7; 9 nucleotides match TRBD1. The CDR3 spans 15 residues. J lost 3 bases, V lost 3 bases, and 7 bases had no gene match. Germline CDR1 SGDLS, CDR2 YYNGEE. The CDR3: CASSEGQGGGYEQYF. The CDR3 nucleotides are TGTGCCAGCAGCGAGGGACAGGGAGGTGGCTACGAGCAGTACTTC.

The V and J genes are TRBV2 and TRBJ2-3; 8 positions agree with TRBD1. The V segment lost 4 bases and the J segment 3 bases; nucleotides outside the gene matches: 3. Germline lookup yields CDR1 SNHLY and CDR2 FYNNEI. This CDR3 has 14 amino acids. The CDR3 is CASSAGQGTDTQYF. CDR3 DNA: TGTGCCAGCAGTGCTGGACAGGGTACAGATACGCAGTATTTT.

V and J are TRBV9 and TRBJ1-2; 8 bases are shared with TRBD1. V lost 3 bases, J lost 6 bases, and 7 bases stayed unmatched. This CDR3 has 14 amino acids. Looked up from germline, CDR1 is SGDLS and CDR2 is YYNGEE. CDR3 amino acids: CASSGDRGGDGYTF. The CDR3 DNA sequence: TGTGCCAGCAGCGGCGACAGGGGCGGCGATGGCTACACCTTC.

J is TRBJ1-1 and V is TRBV15; the match to TRBD1 covers 7 bases. Losses at the gene ends were 6 bases for V and 5 bases for J; bases not matched to a gene: 3. The CDR3 runs to 12 residues. From germline, CDR1 is LNHNV and CDR2 YYDKDF (reference sequence). The CDR3 spells CATRDRVTEAFF. The CDR3 DNA follows: TGTGCCACCAGAGACAGGGTGACTGAAGCTTTCTTT.

The chain's CDR3 is CASSPGTAISTDTQYF. For the CDR3, the DNA is TGTGCCAGCTCACCCGGGACAGCGATTAGCACAGATACGCAGTATTTT. The chain uses TRBV18 and TRBJ2-3; the match to TRBD1 covers 7 bases. The V gene end was trimmed by 3 bases and the J gene end by 0 bases; junction bases not matched to a gene: 6. Per the germline V gene, CDR1 is KGHSH and CDR2 is LQKENI. The CDR3 consists of 16 residues.